This entry lists 31 T cell receptor beta chains sequenced from one sample in a study of blood T cells in healthy people across ages. Primers used in a second PCR of about 6 to 11 cycles were a sample-barcoded 5' primer and a J-beta primer mix. TCRdb independently ran MiXCR on the 5' RACE reads; one entry per CDR3 protein. Among hundreds of thousands of distinct CDR3 sequences listed, roughly 21% were seen once. Sequencing was carried out using blood. These receptors all come from a man between 65 and 85 years old in good health.

This clonotype was seen a few times. J is TRBJ2-3 and V is TRBV7-6; D possibly uses TRBD1 or TRBD2 (5 bases each). Between the trimmed V and J ends, which lost 5 bases and 4 bases, there was a span of 13 bases. The CDR3 is 14 amino acids. Germline V CDR1 and CDR2: SGHVS, FNYEAQ. This CDR3 reads CASSPRGPADTQYF. The CDR3 nucleotides read TGTGCCAGCAGCCCACGGGGACCCGCAGATACGCAGTATTTT.

Concerning this clonotype itself: This may stem from a read error, because a much larger clone lies one nucleotide away. J is TRBJ2-5 and V is TRBV7-8, with TRBD2 matching over 16 bases. The J call may be in error: the DNA end matches TRBJ2-7 better. In germline, CDR1 is SGHVS, CDR2 FQNEAQ. This CDR3 spans 19 amino acids. Written as DNA, the CDR3 is TGTGCCAGCAACTCCCCCGATGGGACTAGCGGGAGGGCCCCTTACGAGCAGTACTTC. It codes for CASNSPDGTSGRAPYEQYF.

V usage is TRBV4-1 and J usage is TRBJ2-5, with D perhaps TRBD1 or TRBD2 (5 bases each). The assigned J gene may be wrong: the sequence end matches TRBJ2-1 better. The CDR3 totals 17 residues. The germline gives CDR1 MGHRA, CDR2 YSYEKL. This CDR3 reads CASSLRPGSWGNNEQFF. The CDR3 nucleotides read TGCGCCAGCAGCCTCCGTCCCGGGTCCTGGGGGAACAATGAGCAGTTCTTC.

This clonotype was seen a few times. Germline is not matched at one junction end, which may reflect a read error. The chain couples TRBV27 to TRBJ1-2, with D uncertain. The CDR3 is 15 residues long. The V gene's germline CDR1 is MNHEY and CDR2 SMNVEV (reference sequence). DNA for the CDR3: TGTGCCGGCAGTTTATCGATGGGCGGTAACTATGGCTACACCTTC. Translation gives CAGSLSMGGNYGYTF.

This chain uses TRBV6-2 or TRBV6-3 with TRBJ2-2; tentatively, D is TRBD2 (5 bases). V gave up 9 bases and J gave up 7 bases, with 24 bases separating them. The germline V gene has CDR1 MNHEY and CDR2 SVGEGT. The CDR3 covers 16 residues. CDR3 sequence reads: CASTPGVHGGVGELFF. The CDR3 region has the DNA TGTGCCAGTACCCCAGGCGTCCACGGAGGTGTCGGGGAGCTGTTTTTT.

The rearrangement uses TRBV12-3 or TRBV12-4 and TRBJ1-1; D perhaps matches TRBD1 (6 bases). CDR3 length equals 15 residues. Trimming took 7 bases from V and 1 from J, leaving 16 bases between them. CDR3 amino acids: CASTRKGVGNTEAFF. For the CDR3, the DNA is TGTGCCAGCACCCGGAAGGGGGTCGGGAACACTGAAGCTTTCTTT.

This chain joins TRBV11-2 and TRBJ2-7, with D perhaps matching TRBD1 (6 bases). This CDR3 contains 13 residues. Germline V gene sequence: CDR1 SGHAT, CDR2 FQNNGV. Deletions cut 5 bases from V and 7 bases from J, with 15 bases between. In DNA, the CDR3 is TGTGCCAGCAGCCTCCATGTCCAGGGGGAGCAGTACTTC. Its translation is CASSLHVQGEQYF.

CDR3 protein: CASSFRTGVAGANVLTF. CDR3 DNA: TGTGCCAGCAGTTTCCGGACAGGGGTTGCCGGGGCCAACGTCCTGACTTTC. The gene calls are TRBV12-3 or TRBV12-4 and TRBJ2-6, with TRBD1 identical over 9 bases. The J segment lost 4 bases and the V segment lost 3 bases, leaving 7 bases of the junction unmatched. CDR3 length: 17 residues.

A few counts support this clonotype. The chain joins TRBV6-5 to TRBJ1-1, with 8 bases that match TRBD1. This CDR3 contains 15 residues. Per the germline V gene, CDR1 is MNHEY and CDR2 is SVGAGI. V was pared by 6 bases and J by 5 bases, with 11 bases of the junction left unmatched. The CDR3 sequence is CASRTPLGTGTEAFF. Here the CDR3 DNA reads TGTGCCAGCAGAACTCCCCTCGGGACAGGAACTGAAGCTTTCTTT.

The chain combines TRBV20-1 with TRBJ2-5, with TRBD2 identical over 8 bases. The assigned J gene may be wrong: the sequence end matches TRBJ2-1 better. CDR3 length: 17 amino acids. The germline V gene encodes CDR1 DFQATT and CDR2 SNEGSKA (reference sequence). CDR3 residues: CSARGGGGTSRHNEQFF. CDR3 sequence (DNA): TGCAGTGCTAGAGGGGGAGGTGGGACTAGTCGCCACAATGAGCAGTTCTTC.

Only a few counts were recorded for this clonotype. This chain links TRBV12-3 or TRBV12-4 with TRBJ1-1, with TRBD1 identical over 7 bases. The CDR3 runs 15 residues. Germline trimming cut 10 bases from V and 1 base from J; bases unmatched to any gene: 12. This chain's CDR3 is CATTPPGQRNTEAFF. Here the CDR3 DNA reads TGTGCCACCACGCCCCCGGGACAGAGGAACACTGAAGCTTTCTTT.

The chain combines TRBV2 with TRBJ2-1; D is undetermined. There are 15 residues in the CDR3. Per the germline V gene, CDR1 is SNHLY and CDR2 is FYNNEI. V shed 8 bases and J shed 0 bases, with 14 bases lying between them. CDR3 DNA: TGTGCCAGCCTTCGGAGCCCCGGCTCCTACAATGAGCAGTTCTTC. Translated: CASLRSPGSYNEQFF. Filled out from reference TRBV2 and TRBJ2-1, the complete variable domain reads EPEVTQTPSHQVTQMGQEVILRCVPISNHLYFYWYRQILGQKVEFLVSFYNNEISEKSEIFDDQFSVERPDGSNFTLKIRSTKLEDSAMYFCASLRSPGSYNEQFFGPGTRLTVL.

J is TRBJ2-1 and V is TRBV28, with D maybe TRBD1 (6 bases). V lost 4 bases and J 8 bases, leaving 9 bases between the germline ends. CDR1 is MDHEN, CDR2 SYDVKM, per germline. The length of the CDR3 is 12 residues. The CDR3 sequence: CASSSGVDEQFF. The CDR3 DNA reads as TGTGCCAGCAGTTCAGGGGTGGATGAGCAGTTCTTC. Looking up the rest from reference TRBV28 and TRBJ2-1 gives the full variable domain: DVKVTQSSRYLVKRTGEKVFLECVQDMDHENMFWYRQDPGLGLRLIYFSYDVKMKEKGDIPEGYSVSREKKERFSLILESASTNQTSMYLCASSSGVDEQFFGPGTRLTVL.

The chain links TRBV3-1 to TRBJ2-2; D gene unclear. Trimming removed 5 bases from V and 9 bases from J, with 13 bases in between. CDR3 length: 13 residues. The germline V gene has CDR1 LGHDT and CDR2 YNNKEL (reference sequence). This CDR3 is CASSSQPARELFF. CDR3 DNA: TGTGCCAGCAGCTCCCAGCCAGCCCGGGAGCTGTTTTTT.

The rearrangement links TRBV6-1 to TRBJ1-4, with 7 bases lining up with TRBD1. Germline assignment: CDR1 MNHNS and CDR2 SASEGT. The trim removed 5 bases at V and 4 bases at J, leaving 16 bases unmatched. This CDR3 comprises 18 residues. The CDR3 is CASSNGQDRSWGNEKLFF. CDR3 coding DNA: TGTGCCAGCAGTAATGGACAGGACCGGTCATGGGGTAATGAAAAACTGTTTTTT.

J is TRBJ2-5 and V is TRBV5-1, with D uncertain. The DNA end favors TRBJ2-7, so the J call may be wrong. Germline lookup yields CDR1 SGHRS and CDR2 YFSETQ. The CDR3 spans 13 residues. The CDR3 loop reads CASRLTIAYEQYF. The DNA for the CDR3 is TGCGCCAGCAGGTTAACAATAGCCTACGAGCAGTACTTC.

The V call is TRBV24-1, the J call TRBJ2-3; D perhaps matches TRBD2 (5 bases). Trimming removed 5 bases from V and 0 bases from J, with 5 bases in between. CDR3 size: 13 residues. Germline values: CDR1 KGHDR, CDR2 SFDVKD. The CDR3 here is CATSAGSTDTQYF. For the CDR3, the DNA is TGTGCCACCAGTGCGGGAAGCACAGATACGCAGTATTTT.

At least ten counts were recorded for this clonotype. The chain has TRBV18 and TRBJ2-7, with D maybe TRBD1 (5 bases). Trimming left V 3 bases short and J 5 bases short, with 8 bases between. CDR1 and CDR2 from the germline V gene are KGHSH and LQKENI. CDR3 length: 12 residues. This chain's CDR3 is CASSPSGNEQYF. The CDR3 bases are TGTGCCAGCTCACCGTCAGGGAACGAGCAGTACTTC. The variable domain in full, completed from reference TRBV18 and TRBJ2-7, reads NAGVMQNPRHLVRRRGQEARLRCSPMKGHSHVYWYRQLPEEGLKFMVYLQKENIIDESGMPKERFSAEFPKEGPSILRIQQVVRGDSAAYFCASSPSGNEQYFGPGTRLTVT.

The chain links TRBV12-3 or TRBV12-4 to TRBJ1-5; TRBD1 might be the D (6 bases). The CDR3 contains 13 residues. Trimming took 4 bases from V and 6 from J, leaving 10 bases between them. The CDR3 sequence is CASSYGGPQPQHF. In DNA form, the CDR3 reads TGTGCCAGCAGTTATGGGGGGCCTCAGCCCCAGCATTTT.

The V and J genes are TRBV5-8 and TRBJ1-4; 10 bases match TRBD1. This CDR3 has 15 amino acids. J gave up 8 bases and V 4 bases, and 8 bases lay outside the gene matches. Looked up from germline, CDR1 is SGHTS and CDR2 is YDEGEE. The CDR3 sequence is CASSGPGQGLEKLFF. The CDR3 DNA reads TGTGCCAGCAGCGGACCGGGACAGGGGCTAGAAAAACTGTTTTTT.

This clonotype has more than one count but fewer than ten. The V call is TRBV12-3 or TRBV12-4, the J call TRBJ2-1; D is ambiguous. Trimming pared 9 bases from V and 3 bases from J, leaving 15 bases between. This CDR3 is built from 14 residues. CDR3 sequence: CASSGTDRYNEQFF. The CDR3 coding sequence is TGTGCCAGTTCAGGAACCGACCGCTACAATGAGCAGTTCTTC.

This sequence joins TRBV7-2 and TRBJ2-7; TRBD2 aligns across 11 bases. With V trimmed by 1 base and J by 4 bases, 3 bases remained unmatched. This CDR3 comprises 15 residues. Germline V lookup: CDR1 SGHTA, CDR2 FQGNSA. The CDR3 nucleotides are TGTGCCAGCAGCTTAGAGGGACTAGCGGCGTACGAGCAGTACTTC. It encodes CASSLEGLAAYEQYF.

The V call is TRBV12-3 or TRBV12-4, the J call TRBJ1-6; TRBD1 might be the D (5 bases). This CDR3 has 15 residues. V was clipped by 4 bases and J by 6 bases, with 13 bases between them. This chain's CDR3 is CASSYQGGSNSPLHF. The CDR3 bases are TGTGCCAGCAGTTACCAGGGAGGGAGTAATTCACCCCTCCACTTT.

This clonotype was seen only a few times. The chain is built from TRBV3-1 and TRBJ1-4; D might be TRBD1 (6 bases). The CDR3 has 14 amino acids. V gave up 3 bases and J gave up 3 bases, with 8 bases separating them. CDR1 and CDR2 from the germline V gene are LGHDT and YNNKEL (reference sequence). The CDR3 reads CASSQAGANEKLFF. DNA for the CDR3: TGTGCCAGCAGCCAGGCAGGGGCTAATGAAAAACTGTTTTTT. The full variable domain, rest sourced from reference TRBV3-1 and TRBJ1-4, is DTAVSQTPKYLVTQMGNDKSIKCEQNLGHDTMYWYKQDSKKFLKIMFSYNNKELIINETVPNRFSPKSPDKAHLNLHINSLELGDSAVYFCASSQAGANEKLFFGSGTQLSVL.

V gene TRBV29-1 combines with J gene TRBJ1-1; 8 bases map to TRBD1. The CDR3 contains 13 residues. The germline CDR1 and CDR2 sequences are SQVTM and ANQGSEA. Germline trimming cut 8 bases from V and 5 bases from J; bases unmatched to any gene: 10. CDR3 region: CSFLQGAATEAFF. CDR3 nucleotide sequence: TGCAGCTTCCTGCAGGGGGCGGCTACTGAAGCTTTCTTT.

The table lists this clonotype with a few counts. This chain joins TRBV19 and TRBJ2-7, with 7 nucleotides matching TRBD2. This CDR3 contains 15 residues. CDR1 is LNHDA, CDR2 SQIVND, per germline (reference sequence). The trim removed 1 base at V and 3 bases at J, leaving 6 bases unmatched. CDR3 sequence (DNA): TGTGCCAGTAGTATAGTGGCGGGAGAGCACTACGAGCAGTACTTC. This encodes CASSIVAGEHYEQYF. The variable domain in full, completed from reference TRBV19 and TRBJ2-7, reads DGGITQSPKYLFRKEGQNVTLSCEQNLNHDAMYWYRQDPGQGLRLIYYSQIVNDFQKGDIAEGYSVSREKKESFPLTVTSAQKNPTAFYLCASSIVAGEHYEQYFGPGTRLTVT.

The V and J genes are TRBV20-1 and TRBJ2-5; 10 bases map to TRBD2. CDR1 and CDR2 (germline): DFQATT, SNEGSKA (reference sequence). This CDR3 is built from 16 residues. V shed 0 bases and J 2 bases; nucleotides not matched to a gene: 6. The CDR3 coding sequence is TGCAGTGCTAGAGATGTAACTAGCGGGAATCAAGAGACCCAGTACTTC. The encoded protein is CSARDVTSGNQETQYF.

V is TRBV7-9 and J is TRBJ1-1; D is uncertain. The CDR3 sequence is 11 residues long. Germline V gives CDR1 SEHNR, CDR2 FQNEAQ (reference sequence). The V end was cut by 8 bases, the J end by 6 bases, with 10 bases between. The CDR3 region has the DNA TGTGCCAGCGAGACGGGCCCTGAAGCTTTCTTT. Translation: CASETGPEAFF.

This chain uses TRBV7-2 with TRBJ2-1; possible D gene TRBD2, 7 bases. Germline CDR1 SGHTA, CDR2 FQGNSA. Trimming left V 8 bases short and J 4 bases short, with 12 bases between. The CDR3 covers 13 residues. The CDR3 is CASGRGGYNEQFF. For the CDR3, the DNA is TGTGCCAGCGGAAGGGGGGGGTACAATGAGCAGTTCTTC.

V is TRBV20-1 and J is TRBJ2-5; D is perhaps TRBD1 or TRBD2 (6 bases each). The end of the DNA fits TRBJ2-1 better, so the J call may be wrong. The CDR3 spans 14 residues. Per the germline V gene, CDR1 is DFQATT and CDR2 is SNEGSKA (reference sequence). The CDR3 is CSARAGARYNEQFF. The CDR3 DNA sequence: TGCAGTGCTAGAGCGGGGGCGCGGTACAATGAGCAGTTCTTC.

The V gene is TRBV4-3, the J gene TRBJ2-5; possible D gene TRBD2, 6 bases. V lost 0 bases, J lost 10 bases, and 15 bases lay in between. The germline V gene has CDR1 LGHNA and CDR2 YSLEER. The CDR3 length is 14 residues. This CDR3 is CASSQEDGGLGQYF. CDR3 nucleotide sequence: TGCGCCAGCAGCCAAGAGGACGGGGGATTGGGCCAGTACTTC.